This TCR beta chain was obtained from a study of cytomegalovirus exposure and HLA in healthy donors. Looked up from germline, CDR1 is LNHDA and CDR2 is SQIVND (reference sequence). The ends lost 5 bases at V and 7 bases at J; junction bases unmatched: 7. The CDR3 has 14 residues. Primers included in the PCR were 60 Vbeta and 13 Jbeta primers. Repertoires were generated with immunoSEQ multiplex PCR, while TCRdb's copy carries only in-frame clones and drops some. Of tens of thousands of clones listed, around 78% are singletons. This clone is a singleton in its sample. This TCR was recovered from a man aged 40-50 years in good health and CMV-seronegative. The chain recombines TRBV19 with TRBJ2-2; 7 positions agree with TRBD2. Sequenced input: PBMCs. CDR3 bases: TGTGCCAGTAGTGAACTAGCGAACGTCGGGGAGCTGTTTTTT. Its protein is CASSELANVGELFF.